The clone carrying this T cell receptor beta chain came up many times. Its cognate antigen is unknown. These data come from a study of quantifying T cell responses using KT2 cells. Study in general: cDNA was made from DNase-treated RNA using alpha and beta constant primers. A predetermined fluorescence threshold ended the second PCR, run as a qPCR.

Germline V gene sequence: CDR1 SGHRS, CDR2 YFSETQ. V lost 4 bases, J lost 5 bases, and 7 bases lay in between. The CDR3 has 12 amino acids. Whole-study results and caveats: Very high KT2 spike-in numbers caused saturation in KT2 sequence detection.

A single-stranded UMI oligo with SP2 sequence was ligated to cDNA 3' ends. The first PCR ran 4 to 5 cycles with an equimolar RC1.1 and RC1.2 beta primer mix. TCRdb reprocessed the UMI-ligation and nested PCR reads via MiXCR and lists one record per CDR3 protein. The data contain 40,000 to 60,000 distinct CDR3 sequences, around a tenth of them seen just once; the ten biggest clones take up about 10%. This chain joins TRBV5-1 and TRBJ2-1, with D unclear. The receptor was isolated from a human donor. The source material was PBMCs spiked with cells of the T cell clone KT2. The CDR3 reads CASSKGNNEQFF. CDR3 nucleotide sequence: TGCGCCAGCAGCAAAGGGAACAATGAGCAGTTCTTC.